This T cell receptor (beta chain) was documented in a study of beta chain features in type 1 diabetes. Study conclusions and caveats: These data did not resolve whether HLA type affects TCRB rearrangement.

Every bit of the isolated RNA underwent reverse transcription, so sequencing read expressed TCRB transcripts. Produced via immunoSEQ multiplex PCR; TCRdb's table is partial and in-frame only. The sample consists of roughly 140,000 clones, roughly 53% of them appearing once. Isolation of CD4+ naive, central memory, regulatory and stem cell-like memory cells was achieved by sorting via CD45RO/CCR7/CD25/CD127/CD95/CD27. The ends lost 3 bases at V and 0 bases at J; junction bases unmatched: 4. CDR1 and CDR2 (germline): SGHRS, YFSETQ. CDR3 length: 17 residues. Remarks on this clone: The antigen is not known.

The chain joins TRBV5-1 to TRBJ2-2, with 11 bases identical to TRBD2. Specimen: Tregs from blood. This sequence originates from a man in his late teens or twenties in good health. The CDR3 loop is CASSSFSGGANTGELFF. CDR3 DNA sequence: TGCGCCAGCAGCTCATTTAGCGGGGGGGCGAACACCGGGGAGCTGTTTTTT.